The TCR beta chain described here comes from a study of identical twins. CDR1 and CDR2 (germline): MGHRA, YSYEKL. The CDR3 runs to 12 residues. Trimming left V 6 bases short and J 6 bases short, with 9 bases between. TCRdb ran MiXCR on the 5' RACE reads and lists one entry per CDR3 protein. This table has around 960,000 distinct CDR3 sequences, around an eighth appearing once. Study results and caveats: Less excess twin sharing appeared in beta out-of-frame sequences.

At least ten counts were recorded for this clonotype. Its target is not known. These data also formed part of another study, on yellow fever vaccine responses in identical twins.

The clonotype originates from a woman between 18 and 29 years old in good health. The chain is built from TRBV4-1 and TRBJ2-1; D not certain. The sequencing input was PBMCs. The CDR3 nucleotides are TGCGCCAGCAGGAGCCCTACCAATGAGCAGTTCTTC. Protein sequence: CASRSPTNEQFF.